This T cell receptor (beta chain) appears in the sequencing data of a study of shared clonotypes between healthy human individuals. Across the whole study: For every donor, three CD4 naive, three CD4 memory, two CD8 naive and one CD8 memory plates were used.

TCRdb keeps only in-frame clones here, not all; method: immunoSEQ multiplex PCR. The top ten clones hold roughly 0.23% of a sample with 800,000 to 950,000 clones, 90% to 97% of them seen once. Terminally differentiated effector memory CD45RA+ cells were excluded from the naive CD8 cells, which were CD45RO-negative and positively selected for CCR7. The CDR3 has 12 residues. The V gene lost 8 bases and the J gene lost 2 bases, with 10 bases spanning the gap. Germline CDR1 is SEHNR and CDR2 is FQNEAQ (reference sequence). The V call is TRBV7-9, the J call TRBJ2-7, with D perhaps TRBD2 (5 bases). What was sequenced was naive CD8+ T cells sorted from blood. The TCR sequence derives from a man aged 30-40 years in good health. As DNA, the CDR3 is TGTGCCAGCGGAGGCTATACCTACGAGCAGTACTTC. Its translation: CASGGYTYEQYF.